The clone carrying this T cell receptor beta chain appeared a few times. Its antigen remains unidentified. The CDR3 is cut off 3 residues early in the read; its end comes from the germline J gene. Some clones are missing from TCRdb's copy, which holds only in-frame ones; the method was immunoSEQ multiplex PCR. Observed in the sample are roughly 30,000 clones, none of them singletons. Germline CDR1 SGHNT, CDR2 YENEEA. This CDR3 spans 15 amino acids. Trimming cost V 4 bases and J 0 bases, with 10 bases left between them. These data belong to a study of T cell clonality in common variable immunodeficiency. Findings and caveats of the study: Links between repertoire features and CVID complications were heterogeneity-limited. T cell subpopulation sequencing would be needed to explain CVID clonality. Common variable immunodeficiency TCR beta sequences reportedly had fewer deletions and N-nucleotide insertions.

Sequencing input: peripheral blood mononuclear cells. This receptor was taken from a human donor with common variable immunodeficiency. J is TRBJ2-1 and V is TRBV11-3; D uncertain. CDR3 bases read: TGTGCCAGCAGCTCGACAATGAACTCCTACAATGAG. Its translation: CASSSTMNSYNE. From start to end, the CDR3 is CASSSTMNSYNEQFF.